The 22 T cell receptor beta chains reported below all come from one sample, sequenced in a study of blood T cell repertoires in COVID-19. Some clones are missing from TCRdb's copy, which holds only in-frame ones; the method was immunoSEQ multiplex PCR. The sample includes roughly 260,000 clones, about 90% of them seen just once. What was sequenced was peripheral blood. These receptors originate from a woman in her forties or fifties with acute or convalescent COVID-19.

In nucleotides, the CDR3 is TGTGCCAGCAGCTTGCCGGGAGGCCCTAACACCGGGGAGCTGTTTTTT. It yields the protein CASSLPGGPNTGELFF. V is TRBV5-8 and J is TRBJ2-2, with 7 bases identical to TRBD2. J gave up 2 bases and V 1 base, and 5 bases lay outside the gene matches. The CDR3 sequence is 16 residues long. Germline CDR1 SGHTS, CDR2 YDEGEE. The whole variable domain, filled in from reference TRBV5-8 and TRBJ2-2, reads EAGVTQSPTHLIKTRGQQATLRCSPISGHTSVYWYQQALGLGLQFLLWYDEGEERNRGNFPPRFSGRQFPNYSSELNVNALELEDSALYLCASSLPGGPNTGELFFGEGSRLTVL.

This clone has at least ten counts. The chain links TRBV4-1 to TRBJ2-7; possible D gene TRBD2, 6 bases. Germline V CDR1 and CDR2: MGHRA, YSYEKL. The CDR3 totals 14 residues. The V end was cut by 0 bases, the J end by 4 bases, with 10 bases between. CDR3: CASSQDRERYEQYF. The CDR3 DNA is TGCGCCAGCAGCCAAGATCGGGAGAGGTACGAGCAGTACTTC.

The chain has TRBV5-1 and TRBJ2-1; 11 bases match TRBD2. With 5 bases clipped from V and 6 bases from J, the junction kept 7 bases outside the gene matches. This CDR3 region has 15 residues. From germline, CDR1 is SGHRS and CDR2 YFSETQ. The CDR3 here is CASRVLAGAANEQFF. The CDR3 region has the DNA TGCGCCAGCAGGGTACTAGCGGGAGCCGCCAATGAGCAGTTCTTC.

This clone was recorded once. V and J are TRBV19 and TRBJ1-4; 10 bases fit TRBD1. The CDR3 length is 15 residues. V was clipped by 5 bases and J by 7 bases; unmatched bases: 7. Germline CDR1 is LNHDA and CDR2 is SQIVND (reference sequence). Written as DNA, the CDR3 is TGTGCCAGTAGTGCGGGACAGGGGTTGTTTGAAAAACTGTTTTTT. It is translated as CASSAGQGLFEKLFF.

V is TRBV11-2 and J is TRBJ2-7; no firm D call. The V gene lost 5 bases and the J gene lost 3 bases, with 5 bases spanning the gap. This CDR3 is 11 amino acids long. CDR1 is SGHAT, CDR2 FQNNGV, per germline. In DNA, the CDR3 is TGTGCCAGCAGCATTCACTACGAGCAGTACTTC. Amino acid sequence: CASSIHYEQYF.

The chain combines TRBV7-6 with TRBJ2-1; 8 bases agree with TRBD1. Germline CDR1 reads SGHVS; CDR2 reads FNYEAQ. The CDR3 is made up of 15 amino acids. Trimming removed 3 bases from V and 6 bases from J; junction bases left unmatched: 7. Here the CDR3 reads CASSFRDRLSNEQFF. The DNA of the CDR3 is TGTGCCAGCAGCTTCCGGGACAGGTTATCCAATGAGCAGTTCTTC.

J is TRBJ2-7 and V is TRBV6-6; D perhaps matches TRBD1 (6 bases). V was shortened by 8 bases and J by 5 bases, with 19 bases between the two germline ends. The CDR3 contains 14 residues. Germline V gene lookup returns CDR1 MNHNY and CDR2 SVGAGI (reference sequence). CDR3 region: CASGLLRGLDEQYF. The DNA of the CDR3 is TGTGCCAGCGGGCTTCTAAGGGGGTTGGACGAGCAGTACTTC.

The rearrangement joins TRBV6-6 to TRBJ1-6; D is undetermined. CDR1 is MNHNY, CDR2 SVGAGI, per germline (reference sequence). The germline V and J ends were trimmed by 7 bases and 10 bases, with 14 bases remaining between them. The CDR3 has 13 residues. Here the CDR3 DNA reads TGTGCCAGCAAACGGACGGAGGGATCACCCCTCCACTTT. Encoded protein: CASKRTEGSPLHF.

The CDR3, as DNA: TGCGCCAGCAGCTTAGGGACAGGGGCCCATGAGCAGTTCTTC. It translates to CASSLGTGAHEQFF. The rearrangement links TRBV5-1 to TRBJ2-1, with TRBD1 identical over 10 bases. Germline trimming cut 2 bases from V and 8 bases from J; bases unmatched to any gene: 4. The CDR3 is 14 residues long. CDR1 and CDR2 from the germline V gene are SGHRS and YFSETQ. Combining the CDR3 with reference TRBV5-1 and TRBJ2-1 gives the whole variable domain KAGVTQTPRYLIKTRGQQVTLSCSPISGHRSVSWYQQTPGQGLQFLFEYFSETQRNKGNFPGRFSGRQFSNSRSEMNVSTLELGDSALYLCASSLGTGAHEQFFGPGTRLTVL.

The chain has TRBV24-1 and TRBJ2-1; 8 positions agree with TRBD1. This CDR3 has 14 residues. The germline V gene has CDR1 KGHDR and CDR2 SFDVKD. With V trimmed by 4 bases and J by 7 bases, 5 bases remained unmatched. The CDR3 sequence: CATSEAGTGNEQFF. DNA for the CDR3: TGTGCCACCAGTGAAGCCGGGACAGGAAATGAGCAGTTCTTC.

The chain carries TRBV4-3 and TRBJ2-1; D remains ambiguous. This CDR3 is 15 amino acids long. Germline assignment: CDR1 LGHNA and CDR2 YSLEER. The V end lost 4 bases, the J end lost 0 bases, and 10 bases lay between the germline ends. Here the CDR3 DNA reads TGCGCCAGCAGCCCTCGTCACTTCTCCTACAATGAGCAGTTCTTC. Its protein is CASSPRHFSYNEQFF.

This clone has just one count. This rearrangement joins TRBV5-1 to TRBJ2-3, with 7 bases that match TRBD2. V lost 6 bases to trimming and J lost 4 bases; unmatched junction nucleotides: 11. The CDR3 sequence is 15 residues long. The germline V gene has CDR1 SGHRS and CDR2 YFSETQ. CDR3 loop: CASKGAGNRPDTQYF. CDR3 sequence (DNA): TGCGCCAGCAAGGGAGCGGGGAATCGTCCAGATACGCAGTATTTT.

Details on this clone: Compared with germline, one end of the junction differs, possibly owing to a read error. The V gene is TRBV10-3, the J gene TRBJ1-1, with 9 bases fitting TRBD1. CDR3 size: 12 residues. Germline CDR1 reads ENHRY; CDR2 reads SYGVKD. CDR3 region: CAISEPGTGQSF. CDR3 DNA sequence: TGTGCCATCAGTGAGCCGGGGACAGGGCAAAGCTTT.

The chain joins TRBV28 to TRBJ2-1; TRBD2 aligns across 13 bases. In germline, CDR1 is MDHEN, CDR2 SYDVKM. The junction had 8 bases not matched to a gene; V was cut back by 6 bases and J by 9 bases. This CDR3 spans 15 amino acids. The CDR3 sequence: CASRQGTSGIGEQFF. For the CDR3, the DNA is TGTGCCAGCAGGCAAGGGACTAGCGGGATAGGTGAGCAGTTCTTC.

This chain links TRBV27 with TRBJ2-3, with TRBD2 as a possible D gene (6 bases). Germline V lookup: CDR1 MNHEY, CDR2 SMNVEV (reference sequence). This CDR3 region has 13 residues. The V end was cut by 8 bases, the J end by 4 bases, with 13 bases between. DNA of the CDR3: TGTGCCAGCGGTAACGGGAGTCCAGATACGCAGTATTTT. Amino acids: CASGNGSPDTQYF.

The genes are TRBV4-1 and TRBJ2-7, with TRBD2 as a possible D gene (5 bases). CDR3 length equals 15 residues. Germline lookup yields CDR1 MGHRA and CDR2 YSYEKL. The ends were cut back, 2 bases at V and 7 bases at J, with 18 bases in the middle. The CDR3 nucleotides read TGCGCCAGCAGCCAACCCGGGGTTTGGGCTGGTGAGCAGTACTTC. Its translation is CASSQPGVWAGEQYF.

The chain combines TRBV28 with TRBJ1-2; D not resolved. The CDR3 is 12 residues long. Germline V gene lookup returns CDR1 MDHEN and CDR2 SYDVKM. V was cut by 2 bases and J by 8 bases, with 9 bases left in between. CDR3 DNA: TGTGCCAGCAGTTTAGCGGACTGGGGCTACACCTTC. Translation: CASSLADWGYTF.

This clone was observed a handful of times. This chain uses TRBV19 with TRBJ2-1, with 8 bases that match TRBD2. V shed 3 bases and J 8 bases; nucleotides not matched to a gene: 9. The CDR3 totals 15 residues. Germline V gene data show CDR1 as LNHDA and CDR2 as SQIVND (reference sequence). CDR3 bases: TGTGCCAGTAGTATTACTCCGGGAGGGTTTGATGAGCAGTTCTTC. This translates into CASSITPGGFDEQFF.

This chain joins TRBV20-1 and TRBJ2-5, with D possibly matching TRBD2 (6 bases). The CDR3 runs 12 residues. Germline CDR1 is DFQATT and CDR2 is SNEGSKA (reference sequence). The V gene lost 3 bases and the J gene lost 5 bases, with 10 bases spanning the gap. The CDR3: CSASRGIETQYF. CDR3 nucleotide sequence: TGCAGTGCTAGTCGCGGGATCGAGACCCAGTACTTC.

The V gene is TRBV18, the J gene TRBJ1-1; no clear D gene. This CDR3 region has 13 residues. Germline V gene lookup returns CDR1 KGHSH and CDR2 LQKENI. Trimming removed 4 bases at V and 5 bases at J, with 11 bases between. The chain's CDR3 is CASSLRERTEAFF. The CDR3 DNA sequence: TGTGCCAGCTCACTACGGGAACGGACTGAAGCTTTCTTT.

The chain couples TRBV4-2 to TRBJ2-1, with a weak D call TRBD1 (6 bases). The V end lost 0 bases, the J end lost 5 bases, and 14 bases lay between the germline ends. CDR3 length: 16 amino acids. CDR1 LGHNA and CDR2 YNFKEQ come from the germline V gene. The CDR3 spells CASSQDFLGGDNEQFF. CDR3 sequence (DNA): TGTGCCAGCAGCCAAGATTTCCTAGGGGGTGACAATGAGCAGTTCTTC.

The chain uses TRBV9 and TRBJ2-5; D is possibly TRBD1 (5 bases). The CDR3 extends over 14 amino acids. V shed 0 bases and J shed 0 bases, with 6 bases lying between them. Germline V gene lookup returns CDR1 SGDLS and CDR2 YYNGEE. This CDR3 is CASSVGQHQETQYF. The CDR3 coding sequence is TGTGCCAGCAGCGTAGGACAGCACCAAGAGACCCAGTACTTC.